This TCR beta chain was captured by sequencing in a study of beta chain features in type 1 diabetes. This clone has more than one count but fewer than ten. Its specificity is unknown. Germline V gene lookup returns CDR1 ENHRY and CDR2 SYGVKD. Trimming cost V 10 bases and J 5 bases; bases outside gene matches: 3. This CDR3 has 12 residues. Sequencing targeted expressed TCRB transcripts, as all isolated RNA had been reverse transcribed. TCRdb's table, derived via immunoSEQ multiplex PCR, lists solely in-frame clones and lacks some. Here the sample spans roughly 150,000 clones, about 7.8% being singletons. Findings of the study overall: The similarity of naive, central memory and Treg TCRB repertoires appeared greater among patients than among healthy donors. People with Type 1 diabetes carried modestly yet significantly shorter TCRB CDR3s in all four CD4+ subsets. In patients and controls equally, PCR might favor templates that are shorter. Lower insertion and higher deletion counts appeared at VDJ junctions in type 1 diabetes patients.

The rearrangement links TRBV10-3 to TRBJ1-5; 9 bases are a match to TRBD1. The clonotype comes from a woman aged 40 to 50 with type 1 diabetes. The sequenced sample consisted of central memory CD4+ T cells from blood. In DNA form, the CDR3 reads TGTGCCACCCGACAGGGGGATCAGCCCCAGCATTTT. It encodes CATRQGDQPQHF.